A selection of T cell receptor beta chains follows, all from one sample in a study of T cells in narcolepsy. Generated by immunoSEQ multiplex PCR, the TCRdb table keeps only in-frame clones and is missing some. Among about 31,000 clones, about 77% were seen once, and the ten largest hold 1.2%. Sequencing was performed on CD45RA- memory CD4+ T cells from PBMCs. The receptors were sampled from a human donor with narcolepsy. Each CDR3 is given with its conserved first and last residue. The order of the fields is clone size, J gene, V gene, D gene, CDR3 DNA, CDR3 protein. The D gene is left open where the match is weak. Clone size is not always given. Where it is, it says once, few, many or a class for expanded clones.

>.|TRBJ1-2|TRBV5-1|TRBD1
TGCGCCAGCAGCTTGACGGGACAGGGGAGCTATTGCTACACCTTC
CASSLTGQGSYCYTF
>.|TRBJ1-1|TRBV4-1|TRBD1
TGCGCCAGCAGCCAAGACCCCCCAGGGGGCTTGGTCACTGAAGCTTTCTTT
CASSQDPPGGLVTEAFF
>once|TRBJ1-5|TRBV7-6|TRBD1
TGTGCCAGCAGCCCAAGGGGGCAGGGCAATCAGCCCCAGCATTTT
CASSPRGQGNQPQHF
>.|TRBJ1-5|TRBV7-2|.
TGTGCCAGCAGCTTAGGGGGCAGGGTGGGCCAGCCCCAGCATTTT
CASSLGGRVGQPQHF
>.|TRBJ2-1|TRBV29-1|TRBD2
TGCAGCGTTGAAGGGCTAGCGGTCTACAATGAGCAGTTCTTC
CSVEGLAVYNEQFF
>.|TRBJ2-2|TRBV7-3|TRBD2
TGTGCCAGCAGACCGGGAAGCGGGGGGAACACCGGGGAGCTGTTTTTT
CASRPGSGGNTGELFF
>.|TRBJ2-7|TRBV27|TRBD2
TGTGCCCCCTCGGGGGGACGGAGGGTGGGTTTTGAGTACTTC
CAPSGGRRVGFEYF
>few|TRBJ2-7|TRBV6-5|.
TGTGCCAGCAGTTCTCGTATCGGAGGCTCCCCCTACGAGCAGTACTTC
CASSSRIGGSPYEQYF
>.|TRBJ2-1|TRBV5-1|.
TGCGCCAGCAGCTTGCTACAGGGAACTTACAATGAGCAGTTCTTC
CASSLLQGTYNEQFF
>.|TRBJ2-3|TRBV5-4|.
TGTGCCAGCAGCTTGTGGCAAACAGATACGCAGTATTTT
CASSLWQTDTQYF
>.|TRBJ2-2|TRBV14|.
TGTGCCAGCAGCCAAGCTGTCACGAACACCGGGGAGCTGTTTTTT
CASSQAVTNTGELFF
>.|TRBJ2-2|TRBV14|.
TGTGCCAGCAGCCAAGCGGTATGGACCGGGGAGCTGTTTTTT
CASSQAVWTGELFF
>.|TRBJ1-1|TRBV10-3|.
TGTGCCGCCGCATTTGAACCCCAACGGAACACTGAAGCTTTCTTT
CAAAFEPQRNTEAFF